A selection of T cell receptor beta chains follows, all from one sample in a study of T-cell memory formation after mild COVID-19. TCRdb processed the 5' RACE reads anew with MiXCR; each CDR3 protein has one entry. The sample holds some 410,000 distinct CDR3 sequences; about a quarter are singletons and the top ten take approximately 14%. Sequencing was carried out using PBMCs or a T cell subset sorted from them (not recorded which). Receptors originate from an adult woman who had mild COVID-19 (a few samples of this study predate the infection). Cell type and time point are not known. Each CDR3 is given with its conserved first and last residue. The D gene is left open where the match is weak. A clone size is listed for some rows: how often the clone was seen (once, few, many), or a class if it is expanded.

d_call: TRBD2
j_call: TRBJ2-1
v_call: TRBV30
clone_size: few
cdr3_aa: CAWSVRGRGPYNEQFF
cdr3_nt: TGTGCCTGGAGTGTACGCGGGAGGGGGCCCTACAATGAGCAGTTCTTC

d_call: .
j_call: TRBJ2-7
v_call: TRBV5-1
clone_size: few
cdr3_aa: CASSLAYQVAYEQYF
cdr3_nt: TGCGCCAGCAGCTTGGCCTATCAGGTTGCCTACGAGCAGTACTTC

d_call: .
j_call: TRBJ2-5
v_call: TRBV7-2
clone_size: .
cdr3_aa: CASSSQYRPGETQYF
cdr3_nt: TGTGCCAGCAGCTCCCAATATAGACCAGGAGAGACCCAGTACTTC

d_call: .
j_call: TRBJ2-5
v_call: TRBV7-9
clone_size: few
cdr3_aa: CASSHELGLEDSETQYF
cdr3_nt: TGTGCCAGCAGCCACGAGCTGGGTCTGGAGGATTCGGAGACCCAGTACTTC

d_call: .
j_call: TRBJ1-3
v_call: TRBV7-9
clone_size: .
cdr3_aa: CASSPKGDGNTIYF
cdr3_nt: TGTGCCAGCAGCCCGAAAGGGGACGGAAACACCATATATTTT

d_call: TRBD1
j_call: TRBJ2-6
v_call: TRBV12-3/TRBV12-4
clone_size: .
cdr3_aa: CASTGDRVNVANVLTF
cdr3_nt: TGTGCCAGCACCGGGGACAGGGTTAATGTTGCCAACGTCCTGACTTTC

d_call: TRBD1
j_call: TRBJ1-2
v_call: TRBV28
clone_size: .
cdr3_aa: CASSVPGQGSYGYTF
cdr3_nt: TGTGCCAGCAGTGTGCCGGGACAGGGATCCTATGGCTACACCTTC

d_call: TRBD1
j_call: TRBJ1-6
v_call: TRBV5-1
clone_size: .
cdr3_aa: CASSLLGQGESPLHF
cdr3_nt: TGCGCCAGCAGCTTGTTGGGACAGGGGGAATCACCCCTCCACTTT

d_call: .
j_call: TRBJ2-5
v_call: TRBV12-3/TRBV12-4
clone_size: .
cdr3_aa: CASRAQGGRAQYF
cdr3_nt: TGTGCCAGCAGGGCCCAGGGGGGCAGGGCCCAGTACTTC

d_call: .
j_call: TRBJ2-7
v_call: TRBV7-2
clone_size: few
cdr3_aa: CASSPLRVYEQYF
cdr3_nt: TGTGCCAGCAGCCCATTACGTGTCTACGAGCAGTACTTC

d_call: .
j_call: TRBJ1-2
v_call: TRBV10-2
clone_size: few
cdr3_aa: CASSESRTAANYGYTF
cdr3_nt: TGCGCCAGCAGTGAGTCTAGGACAGCAGCTAACTATGGCTACACCTTC

d_call: .
j_call: TRBJ1-1
v_call: TRBV6-2/TRBV6-3
clone_size: .
cdr3_aa: CASSYVGQNTEAFF
cdr3_nt: TGTGCCAGCAGTTACGTCGGACAGAACACTGAAGCTTTCTTT

d_call: .
j_call: TRBJ2-2
v_call: TRBV14
clone_size: .
cdr3_aa: CASSQRAPGELFF
cdr3_nt: TGTGCCAGCAGCCAACGCGCCCCCGGGGAGCTGTTTTTT

d_call: TRBD1
j_call: TRBJ1-2
v_call: TRBV20-1
clone_size: .
cdr3_aa: CSATLRDRVFNYGYTF
cdr3_nt: TGCAGTGCCACATTACGGGACAGGGTTTTTAACTATGGCTACACCTTC

d_call: .
j_call: TRBJ2-7
v_call: TRBV12-3/TRBV12-4
clone_size: few
cdr3_aa: CASSLASYSSYEQYF
cdr3_nt: TGTGCCAGCAGTTTAGCTTCGTACTCATCCTACGAGCAGTACTTC

d_call: TRBD1
j_call: TRBJ1-2
v_call: TRBV25-1
clone_size: few
cdr3_aa: CASSGRTGWVEGYTF
cdr3_nt: TGTGCCAGCAGTGGGAGGACAGGGTGGGTTGAAGGCTACACCTTC

d_call: .
j_call: TRBJ2-3
v_call: TRBV4-3
clone_size: .
cdr3_aa: CASSQAPGALTDTQYF
cdr3_nt: TGCGCCAGCAGCCAGGCCCCCGGGGCACTCACAGATACGCAGTATTTT

d_call: .
j_call: TRBJ2-3
v_call: TRBV21-1
clone_size: .
cdr3_aa: CASSKQGKSSKPTDTQYF
cdr3_nt: TGTGCCAGCAGCAAACAGGGAAAAAGCTCCAAACCCACAGATACGCAGTATTTT

d_call: TRBD1
j_call: TRBJ2-1
v_call: TRBV6-2/TRBV6-3
clone_size: .
cdr3_aa: CASSNLDRGFLDEQFF
cdr3_nt: TGTGCCAGCAGTAACCTCGACAGGGGTTTTTTAGATGAGCAGTTCTTC

d_call: TRBD1
j_call: TRBJ1-1
v_call: TRBV6-5
clone_size: .
cdr3_aa: CASSYDILQGGNTEAFF
cdr3_nt: TGTGCCAGCAGTTACGACATCCTACAGGGGGGGAACACTGAAGCTTTCTTT

d_call: TRBD1
j_call: TRBJ2-6
v_call: TRBV20-1
clone_size: .
cdr3_aa: CSAPGTVSGANVLTF
cdr3_nt: TGCAGTGCTCCCGGGACAGTCTCTGGGGCCAACGTCCTGACTTTC

d_call: .
j_call: TRBJ1-6
v_call: TRBV7-8
clone_size: few
cdr3_aa: CASSLTPGWGNSPLHF
cdr3_nt: TGTGCCAGCAGCTTAACGCCTGGGTGGGGAAATTCACCCCTCCACTTT

d_call: .
j_call: TRBJ2-2
v_call: TRBV7-2
clone_size: .
cdr3_aa: CASRMGRPGELFF
cdr3_nt: TGTGCCAGCAGAATGGGGCGGCCCGGGGAGCTGTTTTTT

d_call: TRBD1
j_call: TRBJ1-6
v_call: TRBV6-6
clone_size: .
cdr3_aa: CASSNPPGTGAHNSPLHF
cdr3_nt: TGTGCCAGCAGTAATCCCCCGGGGACAGGGGCCCATAATTCACCCCTCCACTTT

d_call: .
j_call: TRBJ2-7
v_call: TRBV13
clone_size: .
cdr3_aa: CASSRGLGVYEQYF
cdr3_nt: TGTGCCAGCAGTAGGGGTTTGGGGGTCTACGAGCAGTACTTC

d_call: .
j_call: TRBJ2-6
v_call: TRBV25-1
clone_size: few
cdr3_aa: CASRHSGANVLTF
cdr3_nt: TGTGCCAGCAGACATTCTGGGGCCAACGTCCTGACTTTC

d_call: .
j_call: TRBJ1-3
v_call: TRBV7-9
clone_size: .
cdr3_aa: CASSLTFQPGNTIYF
cdr3_nt: TGTGCCAGCAGCTTAACCTTTCAGCCTGGAAACACCATATATTTT

d_call: .
j_call: TRBJ2-5
v_call: TRBV15
clone_size: .
cdr3_aa: CATSPWRGEWETQYF
cdr3_nt: TGTGCCACCAGCCCCTGGAGGGGGGAGTGGGAGACCCAGTACTTC

d_call: TRBD2
j_call: TRBJ2-1
v_call: TRBV12-3/TRBV12-4
clone_size: .
cdr3_aa: CASSLAGSGRSYNEQFF
cdr3_nt: TGTGCCAGCAGTTTAGCGGGTAGCGGGAGGTCCTACAATGAGCAGTTCTTC

d_call: .
j_call: TRBJ1-1
v_call: TRBV9
clone_size: .
cdr3_aa: CASSAGGFTEAFF
cdr3_nt: TGTGCCAGCAGCGCGGGGGGATTCACTGAAGCTTTCTTT

d_call: .
j_call: TRBJ2-1
v_call: TRBV24-1
clone_size: few
cdr3_aa: CATGLSYNEQFF
cdr3_nt: TGTGCCACCGGCCTCTCCTACAATGAGCAGTTCTTC

d_call: TRBD2
j_call: TRBJ2-1
v_call: TRBV12-5
clone_size: .
cdr3_aa: CASGLVITSGDHNEQFF
cdr3_nt: TGTGCTAGTGGTTTGGTAATTACTAGCGGGGACCACAATGAGCAGTTCTTC

d_call: TRBD2
j_call: TRBJ2-5
v_call: TRBV27
clone_size: many
cdr3_aa: CASSFGGTIQETQYF
cdr3_nt: TGTGCCAGCAGTTTCGGGGGGACTATCCAAGAGACCCAGTACTTC

d_call: .
j_call: TRBJ2-7
v_call: TRBV5-1
clone_size: few
cdr3_aa: CASRATWRGEFDYEQYF
cdr3_nt: TGCGCCAGCAGGGCTACCTGGAGGGGGGAGTTCGACTACGAGCAGTACTTC

d_call: TRBD1
j_call: TRBJ1-1
v_call: TRBV15
clone_size: few
cdr3_aa: CATSTGTGTGSEAFF
cdr3_nt: TGTGCCACCAGCACCGGGACAGGGACTGGCTCTGAAGCTTTCTTT

d_call: TRBD2
j_call: TRBJ2-3
v_call: TRBV12-3/TRBV12-4
clone_size: .
cdr3_aa: CASSFIAREGPWDTQYF
cdr3_nt: TGTGCCAGCAGTTTTATTGCCCGGGAGGGCCCATGGGATACGCAGTATTTT

d_call: .
j_call: TRBJ2-3
v_call: TRBV6-6
clone_size: few
cdr3_aa: CASSSATSTDTQYF
cdr3_nt: TGTGCCAGCAGTTCTGCGACTAGCACAGATACGCAGTATTTT

d_call: .
j_call: TRBJ1-1
v_call: TRBV19
clone_size: .
cdr3_aa: CASRDPGQEAFF
cdr3_nt: TGTGCCAGTAGAGACCCGGGCCAAGAAGCTTTCTTT

d_call: .
j_call: TRBJ1-2
v_call: TRBV30
clone_size: .
cdr3_aa: CAWKNGATTLDYGYTF
cdr3_nt: TGTGCCTGGAAGAATGGGGCCACCACCTTAGACTATGGCTACACCTTC

d_call: .
j_call: TRBJ2-3
v_call: TRBV7-6
clone_size: .
cdr3_aa: CASSLETFATDTQYF
cdr3_nt: TGTGCCAGCAGCTTAGAGACCTTTGCGACAGATACGCAGTATTTT

d_call: .
j_call: TRBJ1-5
v_call: TRBV6-5
clone_size: .
cdr3_aa: CASSLVINQPQHF
cdr3_nt: TGTGCCAGCAGTCTAGTGATAAATCAGCCCCAGCATTTT

d_call: TRBD1
j_call: TRBJ1-1
v_call: TRBV11-2
clone_size: .
cdr3_aa: CDSSPRATGGSTEAFF
cdr3_nt: TGTGACAGCAGCCCCCGGGCGACAGGGGGTTCCACTGAAGCTTTCTTT

d_call: TRBD1
j_call: TRBJ2-7
v_call: TRBV6-5
clone_size: few
cdr3_aa: CASRTGGYDSEQYF
cdr3_nt: TGTGCCAGCAGAACAGGGGGCTACGACTCCGAGCAGTACTTC

d_call: TRBD2
j_call: TRBJ2-3
v_call: TRBV5-1
clone_size: many
cdr3_aa: CASSLEGLGTDTQYF
cdr3_nt: TGCGCCAGCAGCTTGGAAGGACTAGGGACAGATACGCAGTATTTT

d_call: TRBD2
j_call: TRBJ2-1
v_call: TRBV3-1
clone_size: few
cdr3_aa: CASSQGTSVSTYNEQFF
cdr3_nt: TGTGCCAGCAGCCAAGGGACTAGCGTTTCGACCTACAATGAGCAGTTCTTC